This T cell receptor (beta chain) emerged from a study of blood T cell repertoires in COVID-19. On the study more broadly: Nucleic acid was either cDNA or gDNA, and it came from T cells, B-cell-depleted T cells, or PBMCs.

Assay used: immunoSEQ multiplex PCR; TCRdb lists only in-frame clones, some missing. The data hold more than 200,000 clones, with around nine tenths observed a single time. V shed 3 bases and J shed 5 bases, with 14 bases lying between them. CDR1 and CDR2 from the germline V gene are LNHDA and SQIVND (reference sequence). The length of the CDR3 is 15 residues. Donors were grouped by their self-reported clinical history. The chain recombines TRBV19 with TRBJ2-1, with D unresolved. This sequence originates from a woman aged 25 to 39 who had recovered from COVID-19. The material sequenced was PBMCs or T cells enriched from blood (not recorded which). In nucleotides, the CDR3 is TGTGCCAGTAGTATCTCTACCGCGTTCCACAATGAGCAGTTCTTC. Encoded protein: CASSISTAFHNEQFF.